What follows are 5 T cell receptor beta chains derived from one specimen sequenced in a study of T-cell reconstitution after alpha-beta-depleted transplantation in children (dated by TCRdb to 2015 to 2016). The library was prepared using PCR. The data were produced on an Illumina HiSeq 2500. TCR libraries were prepared with molecular barcoding, using unique molecular identifiers to normalize TCRbeta repertoire quantification. The public reads were reprocessed in TCRdb via fastp at Q25 and MiXCR, keeping in-frame beta chains. Rows merge per CDR3 protein into single entries with the most common DNA and genes. The sample data list a few hundred thousand distinct CDR3 sequences, and under 14% of these were observed just once. The ten largest account for 20% to 30% of the sample. What the treatment or condition label conveys for this sample: allogeneic hematopoietic cell transplantation with graft depleted of TCRalphabeta T cells and CD19 B cells.

The sequencing here drew on peripheral blood, taken 180 days after TCRalphabeta/CD19-depleted stem cell transplant. These receptors were taken from a male patient aged 2 to 9 who had a stem cell transplant for chronic granulomatous disease, so the T cells may come from the graft donor.

Concerning this clonotype: One end of the junction is discordant with germline, which a read error may explain. This chain joins TRBV12-3 or TRBV12-4 and TRBJ1-2, with TRBD1 matching 8 bases. This CDR3 comprises 13 residues. In DNA, the CDR3 is TGTGCCAGCAGTTACGGACAGGGTTATGGCGACACCTTC. Its protein product is CASSYGQGYGDTF.

Many counts were recorded for this clonotype. The chain joins TRBV11-2 to TRBJ2-7, with D perhaps assigned TRBD1 or TRBD2 (5 bases each). The CDR3 runs 15 residues. The ends were cut back, 4 bases at V and 2 bases at J, with 15 bases in the middle. The germline gives CDR1 SGHAT, CDR2 FQNNGV. The CDR3 DNA is TGTGCCAGCAGCTGGGGACGGAGTAGTACCTACGAGCAGTACTTC. It yields the protein CASSWGRSSTYEQYF.

V usage is TRBV4-2 and J usage is TRBJ2-1, with D possibly TRBD2 on 7 matching bases. The germline V and J ends were trimmed by 3 bases and 7 bases, with 22 bases remaining between them. Germline CDR1 is LGHNA and CDR2 is YNFKEQ. The CDR3 contains 17 residues. DNA for the CDR3: TGTGCCAGCAGCCAGAGGAATGTGGGGGGGCCAACGAATGAGCAGTTCTTC. This encodes CASSQRNVGGPTNEQFF.

The chain employs TRBV2 and TRBJ2-1; no clear D gene. V was shortened by 3 bases and J by 1 base, with 13 bases between the two germline ends. The CDR3 contains 16 residues. Germline CDR1 is SNHLY and CDR2 is FYNNEI. CDR3 region: CASSDTRSRSYNEQFF. The DNA of the CDR3 is TGTGCCAGCAGTGATACTCGTAGCCGATCCTACAATGAGCAGTTCTTC. The full variable domain, in which reference TRBV2 and TRBJ2-1 provide the parts outside the CDR3, is EPEVTQTPSHQVTQMGQEVILRCVPISNHLYFYWYRQILGQKVEFLVSFYNNEISEKSEIFDDQFSVERPDGSNFTLKIRSTKLEDSAMYFCASSDTRSRSYNEQFFGPGTRLTVL.

This clonotype was detected many times. This rearrangement joins TRBV9 to TRBJ2-2; TRBD1 aligns across 7 bases. The CDR3 loop spans 16 amino acids. J gave up 2 bases and V 0 bases, and 4 bases lay outside the gene matches. The germline CDR1 and CDR2 sequences are SGDLS and YYNGEE. The CDR3 nucleotides are TGTGCCAGCAGCGTAGTTACAGGGGCCAACACCGGGGAGCTGTTTTTT. It codes for CASSVVTGANTGELFF.